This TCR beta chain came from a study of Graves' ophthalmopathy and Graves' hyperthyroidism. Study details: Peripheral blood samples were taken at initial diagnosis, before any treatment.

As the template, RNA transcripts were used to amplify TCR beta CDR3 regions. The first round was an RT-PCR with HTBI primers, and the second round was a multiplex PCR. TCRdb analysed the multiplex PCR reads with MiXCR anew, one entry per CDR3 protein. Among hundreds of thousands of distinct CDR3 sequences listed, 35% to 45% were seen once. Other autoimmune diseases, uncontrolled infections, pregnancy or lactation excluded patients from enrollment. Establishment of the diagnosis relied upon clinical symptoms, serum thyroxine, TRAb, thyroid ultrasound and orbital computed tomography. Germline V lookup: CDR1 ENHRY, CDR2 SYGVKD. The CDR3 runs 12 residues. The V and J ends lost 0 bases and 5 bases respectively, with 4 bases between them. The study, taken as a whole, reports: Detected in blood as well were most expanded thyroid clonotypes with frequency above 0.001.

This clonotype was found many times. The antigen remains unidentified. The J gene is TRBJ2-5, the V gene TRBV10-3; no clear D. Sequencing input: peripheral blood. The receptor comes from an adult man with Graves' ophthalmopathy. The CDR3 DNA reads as TGTGCCATCAGTGAGTCTCAGGAGACCCAGTACTTC. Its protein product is CAISESQETQYF.